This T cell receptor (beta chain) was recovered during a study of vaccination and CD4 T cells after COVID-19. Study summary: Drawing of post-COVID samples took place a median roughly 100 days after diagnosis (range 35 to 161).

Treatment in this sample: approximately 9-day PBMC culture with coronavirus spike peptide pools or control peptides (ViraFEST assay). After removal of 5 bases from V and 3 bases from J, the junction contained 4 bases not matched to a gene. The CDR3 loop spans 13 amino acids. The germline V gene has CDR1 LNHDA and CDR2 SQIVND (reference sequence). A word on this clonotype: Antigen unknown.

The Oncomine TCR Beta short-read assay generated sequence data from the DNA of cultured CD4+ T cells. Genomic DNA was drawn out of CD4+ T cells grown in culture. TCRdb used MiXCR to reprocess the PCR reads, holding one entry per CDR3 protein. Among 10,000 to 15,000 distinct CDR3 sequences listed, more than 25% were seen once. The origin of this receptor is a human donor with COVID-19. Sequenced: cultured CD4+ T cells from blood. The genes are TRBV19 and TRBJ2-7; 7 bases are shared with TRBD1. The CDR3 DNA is TGTGCCAGTAGTTTACGGGACAGCTACGAGCAGTACTTC. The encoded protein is CASSLRDSYEQYF.